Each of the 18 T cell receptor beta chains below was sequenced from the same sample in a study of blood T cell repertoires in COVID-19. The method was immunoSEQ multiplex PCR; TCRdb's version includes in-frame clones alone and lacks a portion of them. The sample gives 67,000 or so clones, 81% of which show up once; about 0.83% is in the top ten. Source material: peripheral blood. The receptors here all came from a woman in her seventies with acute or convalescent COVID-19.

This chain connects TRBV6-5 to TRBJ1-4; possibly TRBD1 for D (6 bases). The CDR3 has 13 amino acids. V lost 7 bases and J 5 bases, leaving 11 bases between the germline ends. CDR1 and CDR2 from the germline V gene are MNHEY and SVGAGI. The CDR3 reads CASNRVQNEKLFF. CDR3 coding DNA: TGTGCCAGCAACAGGGTCCAAAATGAAAAACTGTTTTTT.

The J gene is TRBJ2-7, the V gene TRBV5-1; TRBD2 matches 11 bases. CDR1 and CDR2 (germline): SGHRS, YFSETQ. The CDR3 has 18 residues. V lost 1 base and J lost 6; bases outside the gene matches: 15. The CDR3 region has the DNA TGCGCCAGCAGCTTGCTGGGACTAGCGGCATCGGGGCCTCTCGAGCAGTACTTC. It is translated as CASSLLGLAASGPLEQYF.

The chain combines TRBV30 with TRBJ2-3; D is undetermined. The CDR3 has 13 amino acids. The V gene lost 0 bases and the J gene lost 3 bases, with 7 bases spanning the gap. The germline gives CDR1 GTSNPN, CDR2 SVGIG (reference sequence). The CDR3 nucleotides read TGTGCCTGGAGTGTAACTCTAACAGATACGCAGTATTTT. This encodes CAWSVTLTDTQYF.

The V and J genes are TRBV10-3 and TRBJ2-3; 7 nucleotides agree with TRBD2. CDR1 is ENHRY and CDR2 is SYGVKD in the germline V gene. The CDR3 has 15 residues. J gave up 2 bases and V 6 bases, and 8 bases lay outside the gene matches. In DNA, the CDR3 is TGTGCCATCAGATTACCTAGCGGTAACACAGATACGCAGTATTTT. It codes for CAIRLPSGNTDTQYF.

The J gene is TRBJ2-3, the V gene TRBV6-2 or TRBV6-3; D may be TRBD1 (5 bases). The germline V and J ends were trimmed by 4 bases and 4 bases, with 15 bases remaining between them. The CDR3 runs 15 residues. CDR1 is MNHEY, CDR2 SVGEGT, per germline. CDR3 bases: TGTGCCAGCAGTTGGCAGGGAAGGGGTTCAGATACGCAGTATTTT. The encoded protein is CASSWQGRGSDTQYF.

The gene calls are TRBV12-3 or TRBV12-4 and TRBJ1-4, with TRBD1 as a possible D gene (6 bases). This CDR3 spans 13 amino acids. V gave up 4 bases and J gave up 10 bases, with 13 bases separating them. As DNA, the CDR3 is TGTGCCAGCAGTTCCAGGATCAGGGGAAAACTGTTTTTT. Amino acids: CASSSRIRGKLFF.

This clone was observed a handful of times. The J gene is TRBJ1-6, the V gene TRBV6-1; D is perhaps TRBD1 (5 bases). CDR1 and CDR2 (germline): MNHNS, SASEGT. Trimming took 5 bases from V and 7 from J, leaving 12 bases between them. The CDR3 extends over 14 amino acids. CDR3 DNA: TGTGCCAGCAGTTTCGGACAACCGAATTCACCCCTCCACTTT. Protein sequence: CASSFGQPNSPLHF.

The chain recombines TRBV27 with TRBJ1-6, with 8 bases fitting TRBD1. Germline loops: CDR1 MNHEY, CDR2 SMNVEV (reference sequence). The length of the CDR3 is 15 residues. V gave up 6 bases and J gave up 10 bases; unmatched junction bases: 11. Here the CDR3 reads CASSIGDRRFSPLHF. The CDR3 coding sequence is TGTGCCAGCAGCATAGGGGACAGGAGGTTCTCACCCCTCCACTTT.

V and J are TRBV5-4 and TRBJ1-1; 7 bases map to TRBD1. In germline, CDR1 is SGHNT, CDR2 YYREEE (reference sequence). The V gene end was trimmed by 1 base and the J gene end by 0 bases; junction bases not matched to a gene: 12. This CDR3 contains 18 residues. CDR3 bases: TGTGCCAGCAGCTTGCCCGGGACAGTTGGTTTAATGAACACTGAAGCTTTCTTT. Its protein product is CASSLPGTVGLMNTEAFF.

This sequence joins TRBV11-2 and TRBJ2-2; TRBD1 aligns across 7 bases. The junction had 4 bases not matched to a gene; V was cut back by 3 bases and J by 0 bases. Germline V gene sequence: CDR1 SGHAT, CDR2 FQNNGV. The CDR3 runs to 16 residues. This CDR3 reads CASSLGQSANTGELFF. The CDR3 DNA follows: TGTGCCAGCAGCTTGGGACAGTCCGCGAACACCGGGGAGCTGTTTTTT.

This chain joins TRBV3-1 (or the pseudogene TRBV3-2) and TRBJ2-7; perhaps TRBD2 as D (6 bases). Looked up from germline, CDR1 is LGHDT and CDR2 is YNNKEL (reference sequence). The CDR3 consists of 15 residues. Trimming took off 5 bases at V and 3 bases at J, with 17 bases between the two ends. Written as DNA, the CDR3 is TGTGCCAGCAGCGAATCCTTCGGGACTGACTACGAGCAGTACTTC. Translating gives CASSESFGTDYEQYF.

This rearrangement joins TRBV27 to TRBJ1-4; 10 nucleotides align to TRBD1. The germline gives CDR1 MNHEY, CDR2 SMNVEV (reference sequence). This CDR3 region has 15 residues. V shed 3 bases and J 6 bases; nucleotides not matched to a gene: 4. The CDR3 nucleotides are TGTGCCAGCAGTTTGGTGGGACAGGGGCATGAAAAACTGTTTTTT. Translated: CASSLVGQGHEKLFF.

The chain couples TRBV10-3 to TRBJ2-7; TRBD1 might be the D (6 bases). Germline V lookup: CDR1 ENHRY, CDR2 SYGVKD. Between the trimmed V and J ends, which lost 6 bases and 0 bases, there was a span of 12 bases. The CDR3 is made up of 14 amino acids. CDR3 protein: CAIRPRTVSYEQYF. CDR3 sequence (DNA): TGTGCCATCAGACCAAGGACAGTCTCCTACGAGCAGTACTTC.

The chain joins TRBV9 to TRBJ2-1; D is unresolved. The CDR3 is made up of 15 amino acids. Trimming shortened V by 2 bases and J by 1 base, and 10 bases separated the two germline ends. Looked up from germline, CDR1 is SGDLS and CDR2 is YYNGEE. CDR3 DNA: TGTGCCAGCAGCGTCGGCGGCCAGTCCTACAATGAGCAGTTCTTC. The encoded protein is CASSVGGQSYNEQFF.

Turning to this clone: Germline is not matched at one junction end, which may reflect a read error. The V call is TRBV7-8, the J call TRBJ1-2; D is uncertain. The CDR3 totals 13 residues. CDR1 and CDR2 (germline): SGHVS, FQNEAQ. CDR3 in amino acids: CASSLFPNYGYTF. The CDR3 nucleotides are TGTGCCAGCAGCTTATTTCCTAACTATGGTTACACCTTC.

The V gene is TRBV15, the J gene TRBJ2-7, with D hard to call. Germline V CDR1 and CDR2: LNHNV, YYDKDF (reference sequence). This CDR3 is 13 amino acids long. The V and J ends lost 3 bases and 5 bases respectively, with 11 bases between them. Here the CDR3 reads CATSRSMVDEQYF. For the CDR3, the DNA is TGTGCCACCAGCAGGAGCATGGTGGACGAGCAGTACTTC.

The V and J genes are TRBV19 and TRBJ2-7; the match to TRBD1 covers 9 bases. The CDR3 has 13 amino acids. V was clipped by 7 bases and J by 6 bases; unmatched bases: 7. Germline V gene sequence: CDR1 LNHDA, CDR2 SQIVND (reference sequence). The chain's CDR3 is CASTRDRDGEQYF. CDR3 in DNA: TGTGCCAGTACCAGGGACAGGGACGGCGAGCAGTACTTC. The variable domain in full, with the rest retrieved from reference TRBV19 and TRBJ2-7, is DGGITQSPKYLFRKEGQNVTLSCEQNLNHDAMYWYRQDPGQGLRLIYYSQIVNDFQKGDIAEGYSVSREKKESFPLTVTSAQKNPTAFYLCASTRDRDGEQYFGPGTRLTVT.

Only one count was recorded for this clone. CDR3 sequence (DNA): TGTGCCAGCAGCCAAGATCCCCTGTATGGCTACACCTTC. Translating it yields CASSQDPLYGYTF. The V gene is TRBV3-1 (or the pseudogene TRBV3-2), the J gene TRBJ1-2; D gene ambiguous. This CDR3 is 13 amino acids long. Germline lookup yields CDR1 LGHDT and CDR2 YNNKEL (reference sequence). Trimming cost V 0 bases and J 5 bases, with 7 bases left between them.